The clone carrying this T cell receptor (beta chain) has at least ten counts. Its target is unknown. The sample belongs to a study of T cell repertoires in cytomegalovirus infection. About the study: Public TCR beta signatures provided an indication of both CMV infection and a matching HLA type. Notes on the study in general: Ex vivo, HLA-C-restricted CMV-specific TCR beta clonotypes prevailed over the rest of the response. There were carriers of CMV plus the relevant HLA, and cumulative public TCR beta family frequency identified them.

A single record per CDR3 protein comes from TCRdb applying MiXCR to the reads. This table has some 130,000 distinct CDR3 sequences, more than 20% appearing once. CDR3 length: 17 residues. Germline trimming cut 5 bases from V and 4 bases from J; bases unmatched to any gene: 7. Germline V lookup: CDR1 SEHNR, CDR2 FQNEAQ (reference sequence). Sequences were obtained from PBMCs, sequenced either directly or after in vitro stimulation (not recorded which). The sequence derives from a human donor in good health (CMV status not recorded). Some clones in this sample may be carry-over from other donors' samples. The chain joins TRBV7-9 to TRBJ2-1; 14 positions match TRBD2. CDR3 sequence (DNA): TGTGCCAGCAGCCCAGGGACTAGCGGGAGAGGGTACAATGAGCAGTTCTTC. It encodes CASSPGTSGRGYNEQFF.